The present entry profiles one T cell receptor (beta chain) with its context. As yet, its antigen is unknown. TCRdb ran MiXCR on the reads and lists one entry per CDR3 protein. The sample carries 510,000 or so distinct CDR3 sequences, 26% recorded once. This record belongs to a study of T cell repertoires in cytomegalovirus infection. In the study overall: From public TCR beta signatures came an indication of both CMV infection and matching HLA type. Overall study findings and caveats: Frequencies of public TCR beta families were cumulated, and this identified carriers of CMV plus the relevant HLA. Ex vivo responses were dominated by HLA-C-restricted CMV-specific TCR beta clonotypes.

The germline V gene encodes CDR1 MGHRA and CDR2 YSYEKL. The V end lost 0 bases, the J end lost 8 bases, and 13 bases lay between the germline ends. The CDR3 sequence is 14 residues long. J is TRBJ1-2 and V is TRBV4-1, with D unclear. The clonotype comes from a human donor in good health (CMV status not recorded). Some clones in this sample may be carry-over from other donors' samples. The source material was PBMCs. The CDR3: CASSQEWRASGYTF. The CDR3 bases are TGCGCCAGCAGCCAAGAATGGCGGGCCTCGGGCTACACCTTC.